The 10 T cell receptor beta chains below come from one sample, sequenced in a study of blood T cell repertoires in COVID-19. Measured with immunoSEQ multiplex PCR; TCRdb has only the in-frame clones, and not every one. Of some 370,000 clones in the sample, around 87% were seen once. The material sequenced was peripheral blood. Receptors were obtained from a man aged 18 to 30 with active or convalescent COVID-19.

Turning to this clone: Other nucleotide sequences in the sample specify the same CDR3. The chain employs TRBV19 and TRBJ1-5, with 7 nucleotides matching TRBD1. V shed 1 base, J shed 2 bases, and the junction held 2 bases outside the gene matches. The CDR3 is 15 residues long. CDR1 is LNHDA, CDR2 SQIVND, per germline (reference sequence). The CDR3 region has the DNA TGTGCCAGTAGTATAGGACAGGGAGGCAATCAGCCCCAGCATTTT. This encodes CASSIGQGGNQPQHF.

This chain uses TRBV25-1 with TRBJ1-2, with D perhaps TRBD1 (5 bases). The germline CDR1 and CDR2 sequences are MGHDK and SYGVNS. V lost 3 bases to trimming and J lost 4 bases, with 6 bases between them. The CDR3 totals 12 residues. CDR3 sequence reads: CASSDQGYGYTF. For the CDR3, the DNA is TGTGCCAGCAGTGACCAGGGCTATGGCTACACCTTC.

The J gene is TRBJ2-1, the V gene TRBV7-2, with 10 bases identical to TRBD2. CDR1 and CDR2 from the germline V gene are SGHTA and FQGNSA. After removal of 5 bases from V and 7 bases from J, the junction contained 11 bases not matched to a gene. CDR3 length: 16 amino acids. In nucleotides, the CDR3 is TGTGCCAGCAGCCCTATCCGAGCGGGAGGGGCGAATGAGCAGTTCTTC. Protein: CASSPIRAGGANEQFF.

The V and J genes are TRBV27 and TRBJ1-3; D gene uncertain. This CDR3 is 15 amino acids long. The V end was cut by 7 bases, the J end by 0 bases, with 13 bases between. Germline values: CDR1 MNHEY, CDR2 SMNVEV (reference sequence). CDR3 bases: TGTGCCAGCAAAAATGGTGGCGGCTCTGGAAACACCATATATTTT. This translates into CASKNGGGSGNTIYF.

The CDR3 loop reads CASSLFGVNSPLHF. CDR3 sequence (DNA): TGTGCCAGCAGCTTGTTCGGGGTCAATTCACCCCTCCACTTT. The chain uses TRBV7-3 and TRBJ1-6; D is unresolved. The CDR3 is made up of 14 amino acids. Germline CDR1 SGHTA, CDR2 FQGTGA. V lost 3 bases to trimming and J lost 7 bases, with 10 bases between them.

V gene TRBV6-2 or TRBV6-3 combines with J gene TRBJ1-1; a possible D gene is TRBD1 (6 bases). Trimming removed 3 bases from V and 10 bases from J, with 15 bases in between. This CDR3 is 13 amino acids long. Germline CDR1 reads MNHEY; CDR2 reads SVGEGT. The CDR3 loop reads CASSYVGDTRAFF. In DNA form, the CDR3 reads TGTGCCAGCAGTTATGTTGGGGACACGAGAGCTTTCTTT.

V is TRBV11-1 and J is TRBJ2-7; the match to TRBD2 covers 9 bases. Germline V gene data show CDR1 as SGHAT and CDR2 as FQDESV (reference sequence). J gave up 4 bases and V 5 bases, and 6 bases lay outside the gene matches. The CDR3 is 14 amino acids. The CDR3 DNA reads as TGTGCCAGCAGCCCCCATAGCGGGAGTTACGAGCAGTACTTC. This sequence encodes CASSPHSGSYEQYF.

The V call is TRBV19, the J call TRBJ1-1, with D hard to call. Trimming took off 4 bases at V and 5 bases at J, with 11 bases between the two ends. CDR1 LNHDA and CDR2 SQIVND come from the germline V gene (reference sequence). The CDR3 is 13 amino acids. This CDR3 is CASSTTRRTEAFF. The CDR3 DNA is TGTGCCAGTAGTACAACTAGGAGGACTGAAGCTTTCTTT.

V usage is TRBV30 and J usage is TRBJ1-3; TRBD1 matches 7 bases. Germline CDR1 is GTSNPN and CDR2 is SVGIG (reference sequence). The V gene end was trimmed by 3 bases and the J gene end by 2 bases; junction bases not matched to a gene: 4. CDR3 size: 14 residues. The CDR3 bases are TGTGCCTGGAGGCTTCAGGGGGCTGGAAACACCATATATTTT. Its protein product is CAWRLQGAGNTIYF.

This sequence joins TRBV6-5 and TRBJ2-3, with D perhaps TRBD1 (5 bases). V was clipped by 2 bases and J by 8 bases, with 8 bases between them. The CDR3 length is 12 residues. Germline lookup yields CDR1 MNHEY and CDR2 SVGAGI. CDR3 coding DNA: TGTGCCAGCAGTTACGCAAGGGGTACGCAGTATTTT. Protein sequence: CASSYARGTQYF.